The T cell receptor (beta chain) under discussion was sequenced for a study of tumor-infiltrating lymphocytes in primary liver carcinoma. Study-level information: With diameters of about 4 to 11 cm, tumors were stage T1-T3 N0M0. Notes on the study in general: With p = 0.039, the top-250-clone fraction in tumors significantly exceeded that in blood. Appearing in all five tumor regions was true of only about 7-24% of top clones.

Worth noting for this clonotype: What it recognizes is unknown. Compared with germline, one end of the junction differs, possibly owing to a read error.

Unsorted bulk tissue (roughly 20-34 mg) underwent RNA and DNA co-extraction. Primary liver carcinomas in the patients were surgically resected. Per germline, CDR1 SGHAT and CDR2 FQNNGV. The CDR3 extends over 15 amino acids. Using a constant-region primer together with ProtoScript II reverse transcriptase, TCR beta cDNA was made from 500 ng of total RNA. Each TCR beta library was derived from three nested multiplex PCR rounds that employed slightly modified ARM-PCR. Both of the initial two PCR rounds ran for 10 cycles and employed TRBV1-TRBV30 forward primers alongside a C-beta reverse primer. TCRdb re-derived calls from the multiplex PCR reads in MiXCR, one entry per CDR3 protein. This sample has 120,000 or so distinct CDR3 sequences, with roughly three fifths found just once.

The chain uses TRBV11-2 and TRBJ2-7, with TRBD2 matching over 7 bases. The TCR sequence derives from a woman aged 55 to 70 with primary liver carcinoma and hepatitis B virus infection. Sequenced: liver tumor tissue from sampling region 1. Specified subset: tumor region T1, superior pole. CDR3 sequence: CASCLDRGLIPEQYF. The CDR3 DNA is TGCGCCAGCTGCTTAGATAGGGGACTAATTCCCGAGCAGTACTTC.